This passage covers 25 T cell receptor beta chains from one sample sequenced in a study of brain T cells in children with intractable seizures. The assay was immunoSEQ multiplex PCR, and TCRdb's table has in-frame clones only and misses some. The table lists roughly 80,000 clones, about 93% of them singletons, with less than 30% in the top ten. Source: peripheral blood, taken at surgery. These receptors were taken from a girl aged 2 to 9 with Rasmussen encephalitis and intractable seizures.

This sequence joins TRBV21-1 and TRBJ2-5; the table's D call, TRBD2, has no DNA check behind it. TRBV21-1 is classified as a pseudogene. CDR3 length: 17 residues. Here the CDR3 reads CASSIPGLAGGRSGQYF. CDR3 in DNA: TGTGCCAGCAGCATACCGGGACTAGCGGGGGGACGTAGTGGCCAGTACTTC.

The rearrangement uses TRBV19 and TRBJ2-6, with D unclear. V lost 3 bases, J lost 2 bases, and 11 bases lay in between. Germline V gene lookup returns CDR1 LNHDA and CDR2 SQIVND (reference sequence). The CDR3 extends over 16 amino acids. Here the CDR3 DNA reads TGTGCCAGTAGTATCATTTTAGGTGCTGGGGCCAACGTCCTGACTTTC. Residues: CASSIILGAGANVLTF.

The CDR3, as DNA: TGTGCCAGTAGTCCCTACTCAGGGGAGCGAGGCTACACCTTC. Its translation is CASSPYSGERGYTF. V usage is TRBV19 and J usage is TRBJ1-2; D is possibly TRBD1 (6 bases). Trimming pared 5 bases from V and 8 bases from J, leaving 18 bases between. The CDR3 loop spans 14 amino acids. Germline V CDR1 and CDR2: LNHDA, SQIVND (reference sequence).

The chain recombines TRBV7-9 with TRBJ2-7; no reliable D call. Per the germline V gene, CDR1 is SEHNR and CDR2 is FQNEAQ (reference sequence). CDR3 length: 13 residues. Trimming shortened V by 5 bases and J by 0 bases, and 8 bases separated the two germline ends. CDR3 nucleotides: TGTGCCAGCAGCCCCTTCAGCTCCTACGAGCAGTACTTC. Translated: CASSPFSSYEQYF.

The genes are TRBV10-2 and TRBJ2-4; D is uncertain. The V end lost 5 bases, the J end lost 10 bases, and 18 bases lay between the germline ends. Germline CDR1 WSHSY, CDR2 SAAADI. The CDR3 extends over 14 amino acids. CDR3 amino acids: CASSLTWIEFIQYF. CDR3 nucleotides: TGCGCCAGCAGTCTGACTTGGATCGAGTTTATTCAGTACTTC.

This clone was seen a single time. The chain joins TRBV19 to TRBJ1-4, with D perhaps TRBD1 (6 bases). With 3 bases removed from V and 7 bases from J, the gap between germline ends came to 15 bases. The germline V gene encodes CDR1 LNHDA and CDR2 SQIVND (reference sequence). CDR3 length equals 15 residues. CDR3 in amino acids: CASSIGPGAREKLFF. CDR3 coding DNA: TGTGCCAGTAGTATTGGGCCGGGGGCTCGTGAAAAACTGTTTTTT.

The gene calls are TRBV18 and TRBJ2-1, with 11 bases identical to TRBD2. The V gene's germline CDR1 is KGHSH and CDR2 LQKENI. J lost 7 bases, V lost 6 bases, and 5 bases had no gene match. This CDR3 spans 14 amino acids. The CDR3 protein is CASSRGLAVNEQFF. The CDR3 DNA reads TGTGCCAGCTCCCGGGGACTAGCGGTGAATGAGCAGTTCTTC.

This CDR3 is CASQRLGSVQYF. CDR3 DNA sequence: TGTGCCAGCCAACGACTAGGCAGCGTGCAGTACTTC. The chain couples TRBV12-3 or TRBV12-4 to TRBJ2-7; tentative D call: TRBD2 (6 bases). V lost 8 bases to trimming and J lost 9 bases, with 17 bases between them. The CDR3 totals 12 residues.

The chain couples TRBV3-1 (or the pseudogene TRBV3-2) to TRBJ1-1; the D is unclear. V lost 3 bases and J 6 bases, leaving 8 bases between the germline ends. The CDR3 extends over 12 amino acids. Germline lookup yields CDR1 LGHDT and CDR2 YNNKEL (reference sequence). The CDR3 coding sequence is TGTGCCAGCAGCCAGCCGCTGGCTGAAGCTTTCTTT. It translates to CASSQPLAEAFF.

The CDR3 DNA reads TGTGCCAGCAGCCCTCGCTTGGCGCCAGAAGATACGCAGTATTTT. Amino acids: CASSPRLAPEDTQYF. V usage is TRBV11-3 and J usage is TRBJ2-3; no definite D call. Germline V gives CDR1 SGHNT, CDR2 YENEEA. This CDR3 comprises 15 residues. The V end lost 5 bases, the J end lost 5 bases, and 17 bases lay between the germline ends.

The V and J genes are TRBV6-5 and TRBJ1-3, with a tentative D call TRBD1 (6 bases). The CDR3 has 15 amino acids. V gave up 6 bases and J gave up 0 bases, with 12 bases separating them. Germline V gene lookup returns CDR1 MNHEY and CDR2 SVGAGI. This chain's CDR3 is CASRAEGGSGNTIYF. DNA for the CDR3: TGTGCCAGCAGGGCAGAGGGGGGCTCTGGAAACACCATATATTTT.

The gene calls are TRBV5-4 and TRBJ2-3; D is undetermined. This CDR3 region has 16 residues. Germline V gene sequence: CDR1 SGHNT, CDR2 YYREEE (reference sequence). Trimming cost V 0 bases and J 0 bases, with 11 bases left between them. DNA for the CDR3: TGTGCCAGCAGCTTGGTTGCCAGAAGGAGCACAGATACGCAGTATTTT. Residues: CASSLVARRSTDTQYF.

J is TRBJ2-1 and V is TRBV5-1, with D perhaps matching TRBD1 (6 bases). V was trimmed by 2 bases and J by 2 bases, leaving 17 bases between them. Germline V gives CDR1 SGHRS, CDR2 YFSETQ. The CDR3 runs to 17 residues. CDR3 DNA sequence: TGCGCCAGCAGCTTTACGGGGCCGTGGACAGCCTACAATGAGCAGTTCTTC. As protein: CASSFTGPWTAYNEQFF.

The chain carries TRBV20-1 and TRBJ2-1, with TRBD2 as a possible D gene (5 bases). V was clipped by 3 bases and J by 0 bases, with 9 bases between them. The CDR3 loop spans 14 amino acids. Per germline, CDR1 DFQATT and CDR2 SNEGSKA (reference sequence). The CDR3 coding sequence is TGCAGTGCTAGTGCTGGGAGCTCCTACAATGAGCAGTTCTTC. As protein: CSASAGSSYNEQFF.

V is TRBV7-3 and J is TRBJ2-2; D not resolved. This CDR3 is built from 13 residues. V gave up 6 bases and J gave up 6 bases, with 11 bases separating them. CDR1 and CDR2 (germline): SGHTA, FQGTGA. CDR3 sequence: CASSVKSAGELFF. DNA for the CDR3: TGTGCCAGCAGTGTTAAGTCGGCCGGGGAGCTGTTTTTT.

This clone came up many times. The gene calls are TRBV6-6 and TRBJ1-2, with D uncertain. From germline, CDR1 is MNHNY and CDR2 SVGAGI (reference sequence). V was cut by 2 bases and J by 6 bases, with 13 bases left in between. This CDR3 comprises 14 residues. The CDR3 is CASSYETNENGYTF. Written as DNA, the CDR3 is TGTGCCAGCAGTTACGAGACAAACGAAAATGGCTACACCTTC.

The chain has TRBV5-5 and TRBJ2-7, with TRBD1 matching over 9 bases. V shed 5 bases, J shed 5 bases, and the junction held 5 bases outside the gene matches. The CDR3 is 13 amino acids. Germline loops: CDR1 SGHKS, CDR2 YYEKEE (reference sequence). CDR3 in amino acids: CASSRRTGDEQYF. Here the CDR3 DNA reads TGTGCCAGCAGTCGTCGGACAGGGGACGAGCAGTACTTC.

This clone was counted a few times. V is TRBV11-2 and J is TRBJ1-5, with D possibly matching TRBD1 (6 bases). Trimming left V 1 base short and J 12 bases short, with 25 bases between. Germline lookup yields CDR1 SGHAT and CDR2 FQNNGV. The CDR3 extends over 17 amino acids. CDR3 nucleotides: TGTGCCAGCAGCTTAGGAGGCTGGGGGCCCACAAGCAGTCACCAGCATTTT. It yields the protein CASSLGGWGPTSSHQHF.

The V call is TRBV30, the J call TRBJ1-1; D is unclear. This CDR3 is 11 amino acids long. Germline V CDR1 and CDR2: GTSNPN, SVGIG (reference sequence). V lost 4 bases and J 1 base, leaving 4 bases between the germline ends. The CDR3 here is CAWTKNTEAFF. Here the CDR3 DNA reads TGTGCCTGGACAAAGAACACTGAAGCTTTCTTT.

The chain is built from TRBV6-6 and TRBJ2-5; possible D gene TRBD1, 5 bases. From germline, CDR1 is MNHNY and CDR2 SVGAGI (reference sequence). This CDR3 has 13 residues. V dropped 7 bases and J dropped 4 bases, with 13 bases sitting between them. Here the CDR3 DNA reads TGTGCCAGCACCCCCCAGGGAACAGAGACCCAGTACTTC. Protein sequence: CASTPQGTETQYF.

The chain employs TRBV27 and TRBJ1-1, with D maybe TRBD1 (5 bases). The V end was cut by 10 bases, the J end by 8 bases, with 23 bases between. The CDR3 is 14 residues long. Germline lookup yields CDR1 MNHEY and CDR2 SMNVEV (reference sequence). Written as DNA, the CDR3 is TGTGCCACCATGAGTAGAGAGGGACGGCGCGAAGCTTTCTTT. Amino acids: CATMSREGRREAFF.

The gene calls are TRBV5-1 and TRBJ2-3, with 8 bases that match TRBD2. J lost 2 bases, V lost 4 bases, and 3 bases had no gene match. CDR1 SGHRS and CDR2 YFSETQ come from the germline V gene. The CDR3 length is 14 residues. CDR3 DNA sequence: TGCGCCAGCAGCCGTAGCGGGATCACAGATACGCAGTATTTT. This sequence encodes CASSRSGITDTQYF.

J is TRBJ1-1 and V is TRBV29-1; possible D gene TRBD1, 5 bases. Trimming stripped 6 bases from V and 4 bases from J, with 15 bases between. The CDR3 has 13 residues. Germline V CDR1 and CDR2: SQVTM, ANQGSEA. CDR3 sequence: CSVAQGIGTEAFF. The CDR3 region has the DNA TGCAGCGTAGCCCAGGGTATAGGCACTGAAGCTTTCTTT.

The chain carries TRBV2 and TRBJ1-2; 9 bases fit TRBD1. The V gene end was trimmed by 3 bases and the J gene end by 2 bases; junction bases not matched to a gene: 1. This CDR3 has 14 residues. CDR1 is SNHLY, CDR2 FYNNEI, per germline. The DNA for the CDR3 is TGTGCCAGCAGTGACGGGACAGGGAACTATGGCTACACCTTC. This codes for CASSDGTGNYGYTF.

The CDR3 sequence: CASSKIRGQRKNTEAFF. The DNA of the CDR3 is TGTGCCAGCAGCAAAATCCGGGGACAGAGGAAGAACACTGAAGCTTTCTTT. J is TRBJ1-1 and V is TRBV21-1; the listed D gene, TRBD1, was not tested against the DNA. TRBV21-1 is a documented pseudogene. This CDR3 has 17 amino acids.